The 9 T cell receptor beta chains presented below share a single source sample, sequenced in a study of regulatory dendritic cells for organ transplantation. The data were produced by immunoSEQ multiplex PCR, yet TCRdb's version contains in-frame clones alone and is incomplete. This sample has 30,000 to 40,000 clones, with about 89% found just once. Sequenced: naive CD4+ T cells from blood. Subset of the sample: CD45RA+ naive T cells. The receptors derive from a human donor in good health.

This clone was detected only a few times. This sequence joins TRBV7-9 and TRBJ1-4; D gene ambiguous. In germline, CDR1 is SEHNR, CDR2 FQNEAQ (reference sequence). The CDR3 is made up of 17 amino acids. Trimming took off 2 bases at V and 0 bases at J, with 13 bases between the two ends. The CDR3 loop is CASSLLSWPPTNEKLFF. CDR3 DNA sequence: TGTGCCAGCAGCTTACTCTCCTGGCCGCCAACTAATGAAAAACTGTTTTTT.

The rearrangement links TRBV28 to TRBJ1-1; TRBD1 is a possible D gene (5 bases). The CDR3 contains 14 residues. Trimming took off 6 bases at V and 4 bases at J, with 15 bases between the two ends. Per germline, CDR1 MDHEN and CDR2 SYDVKM. The CDR3 region has the DNA TGTGCCAGCAGAGATTGGGGACCGGGCACTGAAGCTTTCTTT. Translating gives CASRDWGPGTEAFF.

This clone was seen more than once but under ten times. The chain combines TRBV14 with TRBJ1-5; the D is unclear. V lost 10 bases and J 5 bases, leaving 6 bases between the germline ends. Germline V gene lookup returns CDR1 SGHDN and CDR2 FVKESK. CDR3 length: 10 residues. This CDR3 is CATLDQPQHF. For the CDR3, the DNA is TGTGCCACGCTAGATCAGCCCCAGCATTTT.

The chain is built from TRBV9 and TRBJ1-2; D might be TRBD1 (6 bases). CDR1 is SGDLS, CDR2 YYNGEE, per germline. V lost 3 bases, J lost 5 bases, and 20 bases lay in between. The CDR3 covers 16 residues. This CDR3 is CASSDNNRAGRYGYTF. CDR3 nucleotide sequence: TGTGCCAGCAGCGACAACAACAGGGCCGGGCGATATGGCTACACCTTC.

The chain joins TRBV30 to TRBJ2-7; no definite D call. This CDR3 is 12 amino acids long. Trimming left V 2 bases short and J 4 bases short, with 9 bases between. Per the germline V gene, CDR1 is GTSNPN and CDR2 is SVGIG (reference sequence). CDR3 amino acids: CAWSRARYEQYF. The CDR3 coding sequence is TGTGCCTGGAGTCGCGCGCGTTACGAGCAGTACTTC.

This chain joins TRBV4-2 and TRBJ2-5; 7 bases are shared with TRBD2. The V and J ends lost 3 bases and 1 base, in that order; junction bases with no gene match: 11. CDR3 length equals 17 residues. Per germline, CDR1 LGHNA and CDR2 YNFKEQ. The CDR3: CASSHPVASGFQETQYF. CDR3 nucleotides: TGTGCCAGCAGCCACCCCGTGGCTAGCGGATTCCAAGAGACCCAGTACTTC.

The V call is TRBV19, the J call TRBJ1-4; 9 nucleotides align to TRBD1. V trimming: 1 base; J trimming: 5 bases; junction bases outside the gene matches: 2. CDR1 and CDR2 from the germline V gene are LNHDA and SQIVND (reference sequence). CDR3 length equals 15 residues. The CDR3 region is CASSIAGTGNEKLFF. Written as DNA, the CDR3 is TGTGCCAGTAGTATAGCCGGGACAGGGAATGAAAAACTGTTTTTT. The full variable domain, in which reference TRBV19 and TRBJ1-4 provide the parts outside the CDR3, is DGGITQSPKYLFRKEGQNVTLSCEQNLNHDAMYWYRQDPGQGLRLIYYSQIVNDFQKGDIAEGYSVSREKKESFPLTVTSAQKNPTAFYLCASSIAGTGNEKLFFGSGTQLSVL.

The gene calls are TRBV10-2 and TRBJ1-6; TRBD1 might be the D (6 bases). V lost 6 bases and J 5 bases, leaving 14 bases between the germline ends. The CDR3 runs 15 residues. Germline values: CDR1 WSHSY, CDR2 SAAADI. CDR3 protein: CASRSRDTDNSPLHF. The DNA for the CDR3 is TGCGCCAGCAGGTCCCGGGACACCGATAATTCACCCCTCCACTTT.

The J gene is TRBJ1-1, the V gene TRBV18; D uncertain. Trimming pared 2 bases from V and 0 bases from J, leaving 10 bases between. The CDR3 totals 15 residues. Germline V gives CDR1 KGHSH, CDR2 LQKENI. In DNA, the CDR3 is TGTGCCAGCTCACCAATGGGTGGCGTGAACACTGAAGCTTTCTTT. Translating it yields CASSPMGGVNTEAFF.